The clone carrying this T cell receptor (beta chain) occurred a few times. Its specificity is not known. CDR1 and CDR2 from the germline V gene are MNHNY and SVGAGI (reference sequence). The CDR3 is made up of 16 amino acids. Trimming pared 5 bases from V and 0 bases from J, leaving 13 bases between. Each library that profiled naive CD8 cells came from approximately 20,000 to 1,000,000 sorted cells with 10%, 30% or 50% RNA. Using a CD8+CD4-CCR7+CD45RA+ phenotype, naive CD8 T cells were sorted. This record belongs to a study of molecular identifiers for immune sequencing clone quantification. Study outcomes and limitations: Highly expanded clone sizes could be underestimated through barcode sharing by identical TCR molecules. Beyond 20 RNA copies, clones held over 97% of effector molecules, compared with under 1% in naive cells.

TCRdb recomputed calls from the PCR reads with MiXCR, one row per CDR3 protein. Of roughly 90,000 distinct CDR3 sequences in the sample, more than 20% were seen once. V is TRBV6-6 and J is TRBJ1-4; D may be TRBD1 (5 bases). Sequenced input: naive CD8+ T cells from blood, with Jurkat cell RNA spiked in. Documented subset: FACS-sorted CD8+CD4-CCR7+CD45RA+ naive T cells. The receptor was isolated from a human donor in good health. Some libraries in this study had Jurkat cell RNA spiked in. For the CDR3, the DNA is TGTGCCAGCAGTCAGGATGGGACGGCAACTAATGAAAAACTGTTTTTT. This sequence encodes CASSQDGTATNEKLFF.